The text below deals with one TCR beta chain. This specimen comes from a study of control samples from healthy donors and cancer patients. Sequencing used immunoSEQ multiplex PCR; TCRdb keeps in-frame clones, though not all of them. The data hold approximately 170,000 clones, with approximately 90% observed a single time. Germline CDR1 MDHEN, CDR2 SYDVKM. This CDR3 is 14 amino acids long. Sequencing was carried out using blood. The TCR originated in a man aged 25-40 years in good health. V usage is TRBV28 and J usage is TRBJ2-1; D gene uncertain. The CDR3 DNA sequence: TGTGCTACAAGGCAGTCCCCCTCTTACAATGAGCAGTTCTTC. Translating gives CATRQSPSYNEQFF. Based on the CDR3 plus reference TRBV28 and TRBJ2-1, the full variable domain is DVKVTQSSRYLVKRTGEKVFLECVQDMDHENMFWYRQDPGLGLRLIYFSYDVKMKEKGDIPEGYSVSREKKERFSLILESASTNQTSMYLCATRQSPSYNEQFFGPGTRLTVL.